Presented here are 29 T cell receptor beta chains from one specimen sequenced in a study of blood T cell repertoires in COVID-19. TCRdb keeps only in-frame clones here, not all; method: immunoSEQ multiplex PCR. The profile covers under 200,000 clones, with roughly 84% appearing a single time and more than 3% taken by the ten largest. The sample taken for sequencing was PBMCs or T cells enriched from blood (not recorded which). The receptors shown here come from a woman aged 25 to 39 who had been exposed to COVID-19.

The chain couples TRBV4-1 to TRBJ2-3; 9 bases agree with TRBD1. V lost 2 bases, J lost 6 bases, and 9 bases stayed unmatched. The CDR3 has 16 amino acids. CDR1 is MGHRA, CDR2 YSYEKL, per germline. For the CDR3, the DNA is TGCGCCAGCAGCCAACCCCCCGGGACAGGGTGGGATACGCAGTATTTT. Its translation: CASSQPPGTGWDTQYF.

J is TRBJ2-1 and V is TRBV19; D possibly corresponds to TRBD2 (6 bases). Germline V gives CDR1 LNHDA, CDR2 SQIVND (reference sequence). This CDR3 region has 15 residues. V lost 5 bases and J lost 5, with 16 bases in between. The CDR3 bases are TGTGCCAGTAGTCGAAACCCGCCGGGAGACAATGAGCAGTTCTTC. Its protein product is CASSRNPPGDNEQFF.

The chain recombines TRBV6-5 with TRBJ1-4, with a tentative D call TRBD1 (5 bases). Germline V gene sequence: CDR1 MNHEY, CDR2 SVGAGI. V was clipped by 4 bases and J by 7 bases, with 10 bases between them. The CDR3 length is 13 residues. CDR3 region: CASSSSRVEKLFF. CDR3 sequence (DNA): TGTGCCAGCAGTTCATCCAGGGTTGAAAAACTGTTTTTT.

CDR3 in DNA: TGTGCCAGCGGAGGGGGCAGCAAAGCTTTCTTT. It codes for CASGGGSKAFF. The rearrangement uses TRBV6-5 and TRBJ1-1; TRBD1 agrees at 7 bases. CDR1 and CDR2 (germline): MNHEY, SVGAGI. V trimming: 8 bases; J trimming: 9 bases; junction bases outside the gene matches: 6. The CDR3 consists of 11 residues.

This clone was observed a handful of times. The CDR3 DNA is TGTGCCAGCAGCCGTAGGGACAGAGGGCTCACTGAAGCTTTCTTT. As protein: CASSRRDRGLTEAFF. The chain has TRBV3-1 (or the pseudogene TRBV3-2) and TRBJ1-1; 7 nucleotides match TRBD1. CDR3 length: 15 amino acids. The germline V gene has CDR1 LGHDT and CDR2 YNNKEL (reference sequence). Trimming took 4 bases from V and 4 from J; bases not matched to a gene: 9.

This clone was seen only once. This rearrangement joins TRBV7-6 to TRBJ1-6; D gene ambiguous. Germline V CDR1 and CDR2: SGHVS, FNYEAQ. The germline V and J ends were trimmed by 5 bases and 9 bases, with 20 bases remaining between them. CDR3 length equals 16 residues. CDR3 nucleotides: TGTGCCAGCAGCCGCTCCGCTGCCCCCGGGTCTTCACCCCTCCACTTT. It yields the protein CASSRSAAPGSSPLHF.

The CDR3 nucleotides are TGCGCCAGCAGCCAAGGCTCCCGGGGGGGCCTAGATACGCAGTATTTT. Translated, it gives CASSQGSRGGLDTQYF. This sequence joins TRBV4-1 and TRBJ2-3, with 8 bases aligning to TRBD2. Germline V gene data show CDR1 as MGHRA and CDR2 as YSYEKL. The CDR3 runs 16 residues. With 1 base clipped from V and 5 bases from J, the junction kept 8 bases outside the gene matches.

The V and J genes are TRBV5-5 and TRBJ1-1, with unresolved D. Germline CDR1 reads SGHKS; CDR2 reads YYEKEE (reference sequence). With 0 bases removed from V and 5 bases from J, the gap between germline ends came to 14 bases. The CDR3 spans 15 residues. The CDR3, as DNA: TGTGCCAGCAGCTTGGGGGGTGGAGGCAGAACTGAAGCTTTCTTT. Its translation: CASSLGGGGRTEAFF. Filled out from reference TRBV5-5 and TRBJ1-1, the complete variable domain reads DAGVTQSPTHLIKTRGQQVTLRCSPISGHKSVSWYQQVLGQGPQFIFQYYEKEERGRGNFPDRFSARQFPNYSSELNVNALLLGDSALYLCASSLGGGGRTEAFFGQGTRLTVV.

The gene calls are TRBV7-9 and TRBJ2-1, with D possibly TRBD1 on 7 matching bases. The CDR3 is 16 residues long. Trimming took off 5 bases at V and 1 base at J, with 15 bases between the two ends. Germline CDR1 reads SEHNR; CDR2 reads FQNEAQ (reference sequence). The CDR3 is CASSAPGGKSYNEQFF. The CDR3, as DNA: TGTGCCAGCAGCGCTCCAGGGGGGAAGTCCTACAATGAGCAGTTCTTC.

J is TRBJ1-1 and V is TRBV12-3 or TRBV12-4; D gene uncertain. The V end was cut by 6 bases, the J end by 5 bases, with 10 bases between. The CDR3 has 12 amino acids. DNA of the CDR3: TGTGCCAGCAGGGACTCGGGAACTGAAGCTTTCTTT. Translated: CASRDSGTEAFF.

The V and J genes are TRBV7-2 and TRBJ1-6; TRBD1 matches at 9 bases. The CDR3 is made up of 13 amino acids. Germline CDR1 is SGHTA and CDR2 is FQGNSA. V gave up 8 bases and J gave up 8 bases; unmatched junction bases: 4. CDR3 sequence reads: CASAQGAHSPLHF. CDR3 nucleotides: TGTGCCAGCGCACAGGGGGCCCATTCACCCCTCCACTTT. The full variable domain, rest sourced from reference TRBV7-2 and TRBJ1-6, is GAGVSQSPSNKVTEKGKDVELRCDPISGHTALYWYRQSLGQGLEFLIYFQGNSAPDKSGLPSDRFSAERTGGSVSTLTIQRTQQEDSAVYLCASAQGAHSPLHFGNGTRLTVT.

This chain joins TRBV25-1 and TRBJ1-4, with 8 nucleotides matching TRBD1. The germline CDR1 and CDR2 sequences are MGHDK and SYGVNS. Trimming removed 4 bases from V and 6 bases from J; junction bases left unmatched: 10. The CDR3 loop spans 16 amino acids. CDR3 amino acids: CASSAPPRGRDEKLFF. The CDR3 DNA reads TGTGCCAGCAGTGCCCCCCCCAGGGGGCGAGATGAAAAACTGTTTTTT. The variable domain in full, with the rest retrieved from reference TRBV25-1 and TRBJ1-4, is EADIYQTPRYLVIGTGKKITLECSQTMGHDKMYWYQQDPGMELHLIHYSYGVNSTEKGDLSSESTVSRIRTEHFPLTLESARPSHTSQYLCASSAPPRGRDEKLFFGSGTQLSVL.

This clone occurred a few times. The chain is built from TRBV6-5 and TRBJ1-1, with 7 bases lining up with TRBD1. Unmatched junction bases numbered 10, after V lost 10 bases and J lost 5 bases. Germline CDR1 MNHEY, CDR2 SVGAGI. This CDR3 comprises 13 residues. Here the CDR3 reads CATTGTDRTEAFF. CDR3 DNA sequence: TGTGCCACTACCGGGACAGATCGGACTGAAGCTTTCTTT.

In this sample, this clone turned up a few times. The gene calls are TRBV29-1 and TRBJ1-2, with 9 bases aligning to TRBD1. Per germline, CDR1 SQVTM and CDR2 ANQGSEA. This CDR3 spans 14 amino acids. V shed 6 bases and J 8 bases; nucleotides not matched to a gene: 13. CDR3 DNA: TGCAGCGTCGCTCCGGGACAGGGAAGGGTCGGCTACACCTTC. Its protein product is CSVAPGQGRVGYTF.

This clone has a single count. The chain joins TRBV9 to TRBJ2-1, with D possibly matching TRBD2 (7 bases). Germline loops: CDR1 SGDLS, CDR2 YYNGEE. V lost 3 bases and J 3 bases, leaving 16 bases between the germline ends. The CDR3 loop spans 16 amino acids. The CDR3 loop reads CASSGGGAGNYNEQFF. The CDR3 DNA follows: TGTGCCAGCAGCGGAGGGGGGGCAGGGAACTACAATGAGCAGTTCTTC.

V and J are TRBV25-1 and TRBJ1-1; D perhaps matches TRBD1 (6 bases). Between the trimmed V and J ends, which lost 5 bases and 1 base, there was a span of 8 bases. The germline V gene has CDR1 MGHDK and CDR2 SYGVNS. The CDR3 loop spans 13 amino acids. The CDR3 nucleotides are TGTGCCAGCAGTCTGGACAGGAACACTGAAGCTTTCTTT. Its protein is CASSLDRNTEAFF.

The count of this clone is one. The V and J genes are TRBV9 and TRBJ1-2; a weak D match, TRBD1 (5 bases). Trimming removed 0 bases from V and 2 bases from J, with 14 bases in between. The length of the CDR3 is 16 residues. Looked up from germline, CDR1 is SGDLS and CDR2 is YYNGEE. CDR3 in DNA: TGTGCCAGCAGCGTAGGGTCCGGGGGACTCAACTATGGCTACACCTTC. It yields the protein CASSVGSGGLNYGYTF. Full variable domain (rest looked up from reference TRBV9 and TRBJ1-2): DSGVTQTPKHLITATGQRVTLRCSPRSGDLSVYWYQQSLDQGLQFLIQYYNGEERAKGNILERFSAQQFPDLHSELNLSSLELGDSALYFCASSVGSGGLNYGYTFGSGTRLTVV.

This chain joins TRBV9 and TRBJ1-1; 10 nucleotides agree with TRBD1. J lost 11 bases, V lost 1 base, and 5 bases had no gene match. Germline CDR1 and CDR2: SGDLS and YYNGEE. CDR3 length: 13 residues. DNA for the CDR3: TGTGCCAGCAGCGTACCGGGACAGGGGCATGCTTTCTTT. Translation gives CASSVPGQGHAFF.

The V gene is TRBV15, the J gene TRBJ1-6; 7 nucleotides line up with TRBD1. Germline V gene data show CDR1 as LNHNV and CDR2 as YYDKDF (reference sequence). The CDR3 is 14 amino acids. J gave up 9 bases and V 5 bases, and 7 bases lay outside the gene matches. The CDR3 bases are TGTGCCACCAGCGGAGGCGACAGGGTTTCACCCCTCCACTTT. Translation gives CATSGGDRVSPLHF.

V usage is TRBV14 and J usage is TRBJ1-4, with 8 bases aligning to TRBD1. V lost 4 bases to trimming and J lost 7 bases; unmatched junction nucleotides: 8. Germline loops: CDR1 SGHDN, CDR2 FVKESK. CDR3 length: 15 amino acids. The CDR3 region has the DNA TGTGCCAGCAGCCTGATGGGCAGGGGGCGTGAAAAACTGTTTTTT. Translated: CASSLMGRGREKLFF.

The chain couples TRBV18 to TRBJ1-3; TRBD1 matches at 10 bases. There are 18 residues in the CDR3. V was clipped by 6 bases and J by 0 bases; unmatched bases: 11. From germline, CDR1 is KGHSH and CDR2 LQKENI. The CDR3 here is CASSPGTGDISSGNTIYF. The DNA of the CDR3 is TGTGCCAGCTCGCCCGGGACAGGGGACATAAGCTCTGGAAACACCATATATTTT. Looking up the rest from reference TRBV18 and TRBJ1-3 gives the full variable domain: NAGVMQNPRHLVRRRGQEARLRCSPMKGHSHVYWYRQLPEEGLKFMVYLQKENIIDESGMPKERFSAEFPKEGPSILRIQQVVRGDSAAYFCASSPGTGDISSGNTIYFGEGSWLTVV.

The chain uses TRBV19 and TRBJ2-1, with D tentatively TRBD2 (5 bases). From germline, CDR1 is LNHDA and CDR2 SQIVND (reference sequence). The CDR3 is made up of 13 amino acids. The V and J ends lost 3 bases and 8 bases respectively, with 11 bases between them. CDR3 bases: TGTGCCAGTAGTATGTTCGCGGAGGATGAGCAGTTCTTC. Its protein product is CASSMFAEDEQFF.

The gene calls are TRBV6-1 and TRBJ1-2; 8 bases fit TRBD1. CDR3 length equals 15 residues. From germline, CDR1 is MNHNS and CDR2 SASEGT. Trimming at V came to 5 bases and at J to 6 bases, leaving 11 bases not matched to a gene. CDR3 in amino acids: CASSSLGQGRDGYTF. The DNA of the CDR3 is TGTGCCAGCAGTTCCCTTGGACAGGGAAGGGATGGCTACACCTTC.

This clone was detected a few times. This rearrangement joins TRBV30 to TRBJ1-5, with D uncertain. Germline V gene sequence: CDR1 GTSNPN, CDR2 SVGIG (reference sequence). V shed 6 bases and J shed 2 bases, with 14 bases lying between them. The CDR3 length is 14 residues. The CDR3 here is CACSTGGGNQPQHF. The CDR3 DNA sequence: TGTGCCTGCTCGACCGGAGGAGGCAATCAGCCCCAGCATTTT.

This clone has only one observation. V is TRBV9 and J is TRBJ2-1; 10 bases fit TRBD1. CDR3 length equals 16 residues. Per the germline V gene, CDR1 is SGDLS and CDR2 is YYNGEE. J gave up 6 bases and V 2 bases, and 8 bases lay outside the gene matches. In DNA, the CDR3 is TGTGCCAGCAGCGTCGACGCGGGACAGGGGATCAATGAGCAGTTCTTC. This sequence encodes CASSVDAGQGINEQFF. The whole variable domain, remainder taken from reference TRBV9 and TRBJ2-1, is DSGVTQTPKHLITATGQRVTLRCSPRSGDLSVYWYQQSLDQGLQFLIQYYNGEERAKGNILERFSAQQFPDLHSELNLSSLELGDSALYFCASSVDAGQGINEQFFGPGTRLTVL.

The chain carries TRBV24-1 and TRBJ2-3; D is possibly TRBD1 (7 bases). Trimming took off 2 bases at V and 3 bases at J, with 11 bases between the two ends. The CDR3 length is 15 residues. Germline CDR1 is KGHDR and CDR2 is SFDVKD. This CDR3 reads CATSDSEGATDTQYF. For the CDR3, the DNA is TGTGCCACCAGTGATTCGGAGGGGGCGACAGATACGCAGTATTTT.

The table lists this clone with a few counts. The V gene is TRBV6-4, the J gene TRBJ1-2; D unclear. With 0 bases removed from V and 5 bases from J, the gap between germline ends came to 13 bases. In germline, CDR1 is MRHNA, CDR2 SNTAGT. The CDR3 runs 15 residues. The CDR3, as DNA: TGTGCCAGCAGTGACTCATACGGGGATGCTTATGGCTACACCTTC. The encoded protein is CASSDSYGDAYGYTF.

The rearrangement joins TRBV5-1 to TRBJ2-7; 11 bases are shared with TRBD1. CDR3 length equals 16 residues. V was pared by 0 bases and J by 5 bases, with 7 bases of the junction left unmatched. Germline V lookup: CDR1 SGHRS, CDR2 YFSETQ. CDR3 in amino acids: CASSLGDRGVANEQYF. The CDR3 DNA sequence: TGCGCCAGCAGCTTGGGGGACAGGGGGGTAGCTAACGAGCAGTACTTC.

The V call is TRBV6-2 or TRBV6-3, the J call TRBJ1-1; D gene ambiguous. Germline V gene lookup returns CDR1 MNHEY and CDR2 SVGEGT. The CDR3 is 15 residues long. V was pared by 4 bases and J by 6 bases, with 18 bases between. As DNA, the CDR3 is TGTGCCAGCAGTTCGCCCAGCCCCACCCGGGCTGAAGCTTTCTTT. This encodes CASSSPSPTRAEAFF.